This TCR beta chain was sequenced in a study of T cell changes during pregnancy in multiple sclerosis. Sequencing used immunoSEQ multiplex PCR; TCRdb keeps in-frame clones, though not all of them. The top ten clones hold about 2% of a sample with under 95,000 clones, 85% to 95% of them seen once. The CDR3 extends over 13 amino acids. V lost 6 bases and J lost 4; bases outside the gene matches: 3. From germline, CDR1 is MNHEY and CDR2 SVGAGI. The sequence derives from a female donor with multiple sclerosis, enrolled in a pregnancy study. Sequencing was performed on peripheral blood, taken after pregnancy. The rearrangement uses TRBV6-5 and TRBJ2-3; the match to TRBD2 covers 8 bases. This CDR3 reads CASRAGGADTQYF. In DNA form, the CDR3 reads TGTGCCAGCAGGGCCGGGGGGGCAGATACGCAGTATTTT.